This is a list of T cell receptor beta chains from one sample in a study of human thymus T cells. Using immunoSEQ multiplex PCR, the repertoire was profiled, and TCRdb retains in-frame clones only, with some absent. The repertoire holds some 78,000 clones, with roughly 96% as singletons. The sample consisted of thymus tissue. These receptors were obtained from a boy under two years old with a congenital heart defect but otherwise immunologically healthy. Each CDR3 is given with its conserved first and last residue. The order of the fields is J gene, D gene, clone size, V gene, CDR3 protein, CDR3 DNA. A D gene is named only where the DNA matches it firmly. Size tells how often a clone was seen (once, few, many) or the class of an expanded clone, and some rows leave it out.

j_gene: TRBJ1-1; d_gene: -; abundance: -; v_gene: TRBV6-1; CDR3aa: CASSELHQGFAEAFF; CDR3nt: TGTGCCAGCAGTGAACTCCACCAGGGGTTCGCTGAAGCTTTCTTT
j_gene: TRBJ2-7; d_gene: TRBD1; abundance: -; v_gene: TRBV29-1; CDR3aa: CSVELGQADYEQYF; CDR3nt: TGCAGCGTGGAATTGGGACAGGCAGACTACGAGCAGTACTTC
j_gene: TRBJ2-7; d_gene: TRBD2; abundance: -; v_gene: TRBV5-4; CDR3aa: CASSRVAGVDYEQYF; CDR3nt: TGTGCCAGCAGCCGAGTAGCGGGAGTGGACTACGAGCAGTACTTC
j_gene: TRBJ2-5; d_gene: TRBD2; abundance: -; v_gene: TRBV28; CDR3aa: CASSCTSGRQETQYF; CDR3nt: TGTGCCAGCAGTTGCACTAGCGGGCGTCAAGAGACCCAGTACTTC
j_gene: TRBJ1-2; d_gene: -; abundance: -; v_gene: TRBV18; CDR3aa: CASSPPTGNYGYTF; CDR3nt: TGTGCCAGCTCACCACCTACAGGGAACTATGGCTACACCTTC
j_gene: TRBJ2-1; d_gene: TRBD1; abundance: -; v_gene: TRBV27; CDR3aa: CASSRGPYNEQFF; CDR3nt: TGTGCCAGCAGTAGGGGGCCCTACAATGAGCAGTTCTTC
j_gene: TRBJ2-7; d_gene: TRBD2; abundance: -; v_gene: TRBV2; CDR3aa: CASSASGTTYEQYF; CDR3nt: TGTGCCAGCAGCGCTTCCGGGACTACCTACGAGCAGTACTTC
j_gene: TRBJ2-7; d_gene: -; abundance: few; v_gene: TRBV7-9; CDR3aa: CASSPTTGRGQYF; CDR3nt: TGTGCCAGCAGCCCGACTACAGGACGGGGGCAGTACTTC
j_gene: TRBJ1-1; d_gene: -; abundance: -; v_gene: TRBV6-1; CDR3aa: CASSETDITNTEAFF; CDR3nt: TGTGCCAGCAGTGAAACGGACATTACGAACACTGAAGCTTTCTTT
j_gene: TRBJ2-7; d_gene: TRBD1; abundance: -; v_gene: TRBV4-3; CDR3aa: CASSRFEHSSGTDYEQYF; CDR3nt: TGCGCCAGCAGCCGATTCGAGCACAGTTCCGGGACAGACTACGAGCAGTACTTC
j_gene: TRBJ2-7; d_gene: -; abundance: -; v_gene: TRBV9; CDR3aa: CASSDGGGYSPPYEQYF; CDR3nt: TGTGCCAGCAGCGATGGTGGGGGGTATTCCCCTCCCTACGAGCAGTACTTC
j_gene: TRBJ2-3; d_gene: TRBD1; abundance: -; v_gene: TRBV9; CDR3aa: CASSLDRGKDTQYF; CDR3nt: TGTGCCAGCTCCCTGGACAGGGGGAAAGATACGCAGTATTTT
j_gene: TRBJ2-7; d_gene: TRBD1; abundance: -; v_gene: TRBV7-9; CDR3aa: CASSLVVTGGAYEQYF; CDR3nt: TGTGCCAGCAGCTTAGTCGTGACAGGGGGCGCCTACGAGCAGTACTTC
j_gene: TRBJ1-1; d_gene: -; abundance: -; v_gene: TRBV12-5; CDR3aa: CASGYDRSNTEAFF; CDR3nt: TGTGCTAGTGGCTACGACAGATCGAACACTGAAGCTTTCTTT
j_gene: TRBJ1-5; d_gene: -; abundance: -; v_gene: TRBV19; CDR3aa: CATSHGGNRGNQPQHF; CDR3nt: TGTGCCACTTCCCACGGGGGCAACAGGGGCAATCAGCCCCAGCATTTT
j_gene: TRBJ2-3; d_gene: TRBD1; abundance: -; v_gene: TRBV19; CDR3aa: CARGQGRTDTQYF; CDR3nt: TGTGCCAGAGGACAGGGGCGGACAGATACGCAGTATTTT
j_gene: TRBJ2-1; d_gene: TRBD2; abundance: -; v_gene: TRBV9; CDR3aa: CASSVVPSGGVLPNNEQFF; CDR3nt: TGTGCCAGCAGCGTAGTCCCTAGCGGGGGGGTCCTTCCCAACAATGAGCAGTTCTTC
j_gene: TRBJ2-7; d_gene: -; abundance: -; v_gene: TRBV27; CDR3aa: CATSGGNRVGGTYEQYF; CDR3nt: TGTGCCACCAGTGGAGGAAACAGGGTCGGGGGGACTTACGAGCAGTACTTC
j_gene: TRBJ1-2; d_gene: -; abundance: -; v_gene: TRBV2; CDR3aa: CASSEALEETGLRGGYTF; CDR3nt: TGTGCCAGCAGTGAAGCCCTAGAGGAGACAGGCCTACGTGGGGGCTACACCTTC
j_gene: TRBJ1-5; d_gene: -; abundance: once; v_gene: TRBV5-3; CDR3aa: CARSRPYSNQPQHF; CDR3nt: TGTGCCAGAAGCCGTCCTTATAGCAATCAGCCCCAGCATTTT
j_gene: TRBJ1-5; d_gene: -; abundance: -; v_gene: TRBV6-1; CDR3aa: CASSEGGIQPQHF; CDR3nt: TGTGCCAGCAGTGAAGGGGGCATTCAGCCCCAGCATTTT
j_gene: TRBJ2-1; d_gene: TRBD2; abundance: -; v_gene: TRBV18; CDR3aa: CASSLAGGHGNEQFF; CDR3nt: TGTGCCAGCTCTCTAGCGGGAGGGCACGGGAATGAGCAGTTCTTC
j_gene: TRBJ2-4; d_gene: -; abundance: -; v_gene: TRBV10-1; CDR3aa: CASSESRGRTAKNIQYF; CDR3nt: TGCGCCAGCAGTGAGTCGAGAGGGCGGACAGCCAAAAACATTCAGTACTTC
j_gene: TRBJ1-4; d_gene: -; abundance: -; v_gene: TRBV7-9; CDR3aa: CASSQNARLGFGNEKLFF; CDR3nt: TGTGCCAGCAGCCAAAACGCCAGGTTGGGATTCGGTAATGAAAAACTGTTTTTT
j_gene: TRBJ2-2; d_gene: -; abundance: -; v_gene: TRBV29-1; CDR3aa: CSAEGPGELFF; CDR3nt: TGCAGCGCTGAGGGGCCCGGGGAGCTGTTTTTT
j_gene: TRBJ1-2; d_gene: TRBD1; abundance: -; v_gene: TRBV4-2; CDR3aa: CASSAYSDRAYPNYGYTF; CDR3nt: TGTGCCAGCAGCGCCTACTCGGACAGGGCCTACCCTAACTATGGCTACACCTTC
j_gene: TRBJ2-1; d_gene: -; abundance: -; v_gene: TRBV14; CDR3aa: CASSQVLPPDSYNEQFF; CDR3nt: TGTGCCAGCAGCCAAGTACTCCCCCCCGACAGCTACAATGAGCAGTTCTTC
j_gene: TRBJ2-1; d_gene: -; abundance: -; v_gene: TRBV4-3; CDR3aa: CASSQEGRRGEQFF; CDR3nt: TGCGCCAGCAGCCAAGAAGGGAGGAGGGGAGAGCAGTTCTTC
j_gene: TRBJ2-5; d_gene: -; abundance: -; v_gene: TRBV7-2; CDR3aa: CASSSPEPIQETQYF; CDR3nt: TGTGCCAGCAGCTCCCCCGAACCCATCCAAGAGACCCAGTACTTC
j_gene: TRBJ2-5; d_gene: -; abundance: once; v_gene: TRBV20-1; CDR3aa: CSASFETQYF; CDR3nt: TGCAGTGCTAGTTTCGAGACCCAGTACTTC
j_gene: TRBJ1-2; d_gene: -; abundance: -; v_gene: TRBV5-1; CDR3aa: CASSLVPGANYGYTF; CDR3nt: TGCGCCAGCAGCTTGGTTCCGGGTGCTAACTATGGCTACACCTTC
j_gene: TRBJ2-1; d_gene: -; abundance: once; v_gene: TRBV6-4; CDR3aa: CASSDSTGRNEQFF; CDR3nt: TGTGCCAGCAGTGACTCGACAGGCAGGAATGAGCAGTTCTTC
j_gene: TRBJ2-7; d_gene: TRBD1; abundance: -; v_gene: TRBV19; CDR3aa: CASSILRDRNHYEQYF; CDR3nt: TGTGCCAGTAGTATTCTTCGGGACAGGAATCACTACGAGCAGTACTTC
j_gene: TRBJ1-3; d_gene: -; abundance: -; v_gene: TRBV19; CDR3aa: CASSIPGTHGNTIYF; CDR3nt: TGTGCCAGTAGTATCCCAGGGACCCACGGAAACACCATATATTTT
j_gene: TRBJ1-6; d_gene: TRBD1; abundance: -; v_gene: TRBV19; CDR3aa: CASTLLRQGANNSPLHF; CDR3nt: TGTGCCAGTACCTTACTGCGACAGGGGGCGAATAATTCACCCCTCCACTTT
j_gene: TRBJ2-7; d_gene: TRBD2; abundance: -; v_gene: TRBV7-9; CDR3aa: CASSAARTSGGLYEQYF; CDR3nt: TGTGCCAGCAGCGCGGCCAGGACTAGCGGGGGATTATACGAGCAGTACTTC
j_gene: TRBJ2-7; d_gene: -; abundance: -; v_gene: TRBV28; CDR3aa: CASSLWGGEEQYF; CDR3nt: TGTGCCAGCAGTTTATGGGGTGGGGAGGAGCAGTACTTC
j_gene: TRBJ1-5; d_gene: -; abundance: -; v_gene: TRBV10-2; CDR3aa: CASSESIGSTVQPQHF; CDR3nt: TGCGCCAGCAGTGAGTCGATAGGCTCCACCGTCCAGCCCCAGCATTTT
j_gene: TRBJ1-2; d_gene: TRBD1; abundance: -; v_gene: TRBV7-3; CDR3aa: CASSPTLRPGQGRGYTF; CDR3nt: TGTGCCAGCAGCCCAACGCTAAGACCGGGACAGGGTCGGGGCTACACCTTC
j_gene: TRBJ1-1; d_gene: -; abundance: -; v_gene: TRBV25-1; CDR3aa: CASSSHMNTEAFF; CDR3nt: TGTGCCAGCAGTTCTCACATGAACACTGAAGCTTTCTTT
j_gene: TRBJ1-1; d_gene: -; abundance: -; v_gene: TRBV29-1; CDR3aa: CSVEQGPREAFF; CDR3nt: TGCAGCGTTGAGCAAGGGCCGAGGGAAGCTTTCTTT
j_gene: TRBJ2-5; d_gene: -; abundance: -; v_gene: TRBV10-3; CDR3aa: CAISEFERPWAQYF; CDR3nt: TGTGCCATCAGTGAGTTCGAGAGACCGTGGGCCCAGTACTTC
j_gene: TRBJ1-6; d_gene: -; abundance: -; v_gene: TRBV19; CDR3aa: CASSIIRRNYSPLHF; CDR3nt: TGTGCCAGTAGTATTATCCGCCGGAATTATTCACCCCTCCACTTT
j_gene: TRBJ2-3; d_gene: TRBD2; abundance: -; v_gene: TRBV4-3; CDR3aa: CASSPSTSGATDTQYF; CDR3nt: TGCGCCAGCAGCCCTTCAACTAGCGGGGCCACAGATACGCAGTATTTT
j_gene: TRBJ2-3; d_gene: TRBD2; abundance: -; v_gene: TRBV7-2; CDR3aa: CASSHPGLAGKESTDTQYF; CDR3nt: TGTGCCAGCAGCCACCCGGGACTAGCGGGGAAGGAGAGCACAGATACGCAGTATTTT
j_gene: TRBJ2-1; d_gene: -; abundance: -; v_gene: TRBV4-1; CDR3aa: CASSQDISEQFF; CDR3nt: TGCGCCAGCAGCCAAGATATTAGTGAGCAGTTCTTC
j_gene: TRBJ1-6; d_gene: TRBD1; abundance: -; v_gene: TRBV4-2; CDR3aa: CASSHRDRRTYNSPLHF; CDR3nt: TGTGCCAGCAGCCACAGGGACAGGAGGACCTATAATTCACCCCTCCACTTT
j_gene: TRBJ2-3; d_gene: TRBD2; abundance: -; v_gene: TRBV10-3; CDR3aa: CAISETSGGHTDTQYF; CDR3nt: TGTGCCATCAGTGAGACTAGCGGGGGTCACACAGATACGCAGTATTTT
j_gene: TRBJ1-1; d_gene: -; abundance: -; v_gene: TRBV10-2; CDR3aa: CASNPGFGTRAMRTEAFF; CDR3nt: TGCGCCAGCAACCCGGGCTTTGGGACACGGGCAATGAGGACTGAAGCTTTCTTT
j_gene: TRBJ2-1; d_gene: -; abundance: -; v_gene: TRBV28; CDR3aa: CASCIRRNGYNEQFF; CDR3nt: TGTGCCAGCTGTATTCGTCGGAACGGGTACAATGAGCAGTTCTTC
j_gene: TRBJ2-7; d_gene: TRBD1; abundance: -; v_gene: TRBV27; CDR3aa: CASSVRQGRAYEQYF; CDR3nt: TGTGCCAGCAGTGTTAGACAGGGAAGGGCCTACGAGCAGTACTTC
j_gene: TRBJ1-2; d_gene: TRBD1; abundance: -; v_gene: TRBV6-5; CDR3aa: CASSRTGQGSYGYTF; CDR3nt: TGTGCCAGCAGCCGTACCGGACAGGGGAGCTATGGCTACACCTTC
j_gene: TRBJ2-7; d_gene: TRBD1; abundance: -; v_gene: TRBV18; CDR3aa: CASSPGDRPYEQYF; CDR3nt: TGTGCCAGCTCACCGGGGGACAGGCCGTACGAGCAGTACTTC
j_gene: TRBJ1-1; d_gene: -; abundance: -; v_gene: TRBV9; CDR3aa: CASSDSRDWNTEAFF; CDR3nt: TGTGCCAGCAGCGATTCCCGGGACTGGAACACTGAAGCTTTCTTT
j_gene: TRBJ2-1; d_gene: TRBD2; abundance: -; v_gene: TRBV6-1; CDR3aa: CASSRSGSYNEQFF; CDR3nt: TGTGCCAGCAGTCGGAGCGGGAGCTACAATGAGCAGTTCTTC